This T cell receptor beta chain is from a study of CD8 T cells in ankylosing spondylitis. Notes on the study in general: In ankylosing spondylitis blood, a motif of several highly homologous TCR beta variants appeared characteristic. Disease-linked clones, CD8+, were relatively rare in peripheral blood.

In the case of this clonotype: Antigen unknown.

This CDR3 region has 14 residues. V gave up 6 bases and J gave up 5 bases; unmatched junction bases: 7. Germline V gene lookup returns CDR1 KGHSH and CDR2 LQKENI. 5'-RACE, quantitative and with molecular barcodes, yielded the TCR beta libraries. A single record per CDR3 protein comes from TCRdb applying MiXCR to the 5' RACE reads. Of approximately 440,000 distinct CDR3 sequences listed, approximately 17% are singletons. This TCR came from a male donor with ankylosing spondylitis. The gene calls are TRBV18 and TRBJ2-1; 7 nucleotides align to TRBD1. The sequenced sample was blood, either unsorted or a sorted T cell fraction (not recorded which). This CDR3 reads CASSARQGDNEQFF. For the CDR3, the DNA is TGTGCCAGCTCCGCTAGACAGGGTGACAATGAGCAGTTCTTC.